Shown below are 17 T cell receptor beta chains from a single sample sequenced in a study of T cell repertoires in ileal Crohn's disease (dated by TCRdb to between 2018 and 2020). The time point label here, explained by the study, means: neoterminal ileum biopsy at postoperative endoscopy, about 6 months after surgery. The library was made by the immunoSEQ multiplex PCR assay. The immuneACCESS repertoire file appears here via TCRdb, limited to in-frame rearrangements. These files lack a portion of the clones; in checked studies, under half of the deficit traces to unresolved V genes, and the cause of the others is not known. The sample contains roughly 5,000 clones, around 63% of them found a single time. The ten largest clones take up just under 30% of the sample. The material sequenced was ileal tissue. The receptors stem from an adult with Crohn's disease.

In this sample, this clone turned up once. The CDR3 DNA follows: TGTGCCAGCTCACCGAGCATGGACATTTACAGTCGGGCCAACGTCCTGACTTTC. Encoded protein: CASSPSMDIYSRANVLTF. The chain employs TRBV18 and TRBJ2-6, with D possibly TRBD1 on 5 matching bases. Germline CDR1 is KGHSH and CDR2 is LQKENI. CDR3 length: 18 amino acids. Between the trimmed V and J ends, which lost 3 bases and 5 bases, there was a span of 20 bases.

V usage is TRBV9 and J usage is TRBJ2-5; TRBD2 agrees at 12 bases. V was clipped by 3 bases and J by 5 bases; unmatched bases: 5. Germline lookup yields CDR1 SGDLS and CDR2 YYNGEE. The CDR3 is 15 residues long. The CDR3 sequence: CASSGLAGARETQYF. The CDR3 DNA reads TGTGCCAGCAGCGGACTAGCGGGGGCCCGGGAGACCCAGTACTTC.

The genes are TRBV2 and TRBJ2-7; 7 bases are a match to TRBD1. With V trimmed by 8 bases and J by 3 bases, 4 bases remained unmatched. The V gene's germline CDR1 is SNHLY and CDR2 FYNNEI. This CDR3 contains 12 residues. The CDR3 reads CASGGQIYEQYV. CDR3 nucleotides: TGTGCCAGCGGGGGACAGATCTACGAGCAGTACGTC.

The chain has TRBV2 and TRBJ1-4, with 7 bases fitting TRBD1. Per the germline V gene, CDR1 is SNHLY and CDR2 is FYNNEI. CDR3 length equals 16 residues. V dropped 3 bases and J dropped 0; count of bases not matched to a gene: 4. This CDR3 reads CASSDGTAATNEKLFF. As DNA, the CDR3 is TGTGCCAGCAGTGACGGGACAGCTGCAACTAATGAAAAACTGTTTTTT.

The CDR3 bases are TGTGCCAGCAGCTTAGGAGCCTTATTCAATCAGCCCCAGCATTTT. As protein: CASSLGALFNQPQHF. The chain links TRBV7-2 to TRBJ1-5; D ambiguous. Per the germline V gene, CDR1 is SGHTA and CDR2 is FQGNSA. V gave up 1 base and J gave up 3 bases, with 10 bases separating them. The CDR3 covers 15 residues.

This sequence joins TRBV9 and TRBJ1-3; D possibly corresponds to TRBD1 (5 bases). Germline lookup yields CDR1 SGDLS and CDR2 YYNGEE. The CDR3 is 14 residues long. Trimming cost V 3 bases and J 0 bases, with 7 bases left between them. The CDR3 DNA follows: TGTGCCAGCAGCGGACAGCGCTCTGGAAACACCATATATTTT. Protein product: CASSGQRSGNTIYF. The variable domain in full, with the rest retrieved from reference TRBV9 and TRBJ1-3, is DSGVTQTPKHLITATGQRVTLRCSPRSGDLSVYWYQQSLDQGLQFLIQYYNGEERAKGNILERFSAQQFPDLHSELNLSSLELGDSALYFCASSGQRSGNTIYFGEGSWLTVV.

J is TRBJ1-1 and V is TRBV4-3; D ambiguous. Germline V gene lookup returns CDR1 LGHNA and CDR2 YSLEER. V was pared by 4 bases and J by 0 bases, with 12 bases between. This CDR3 region has 15 residues. This chain's CDR3 is CASSPRTPMNTEAFF. CDR3 DNA: TGCGCCAGCAGCCCGCGAACGCCAATGAACACTGAAGCTTTCTTT.

V usage is TRBV28 and J usage is TRBJ2-4, with 9 positions matching TRBD1. The junction had 11 bases not matched to a gene; V was cut back by 4 bases and J by 10 bases. Germline V gene sequence: CDR1 MDHEN, CDR2 SYDVKM. The CDR3 extends over 15 amino acids. CDR3 residues: CASSSLQGADFIQYF. DNA for the CDR3: TGTGCCAGCAGTTCCTTACAGGGGGCCGATTTTATTCAGTACTTC.

This clone is categorized as medium-sized (0.01 to 0.1%). The V gene is TRBV15, the J gene TRBJ1-1, with D maybe TRBD1 (5 bases). Germline V gene lookup returns CDR1 LNHNV and CDR2 YYDKDF (reference sequence). The CDR3 spans 13 residues. Trimming left V 1 base short and J 5 bases short, with 8 bases between. CDR3 nucleotides: TGTGCCACCAGCAGAGGGGGGAGGACTGAAGCTTTCTTT. This codes for CATSRGGRTEAFF.

This clone is a singleton in its sample. The V call is TRBV5-4, the J call TRBJ2-7; 9 nucleotides line up with TRBD1. CDR3 size: 15 residues. After removal of 0 bases from V and 2 bases from J, the junction contained 3 bases not matched to a gene. Germline V lookup: CDR1 SGHNT, CDR2 YYREEE (reference sequence). The CDR3 protein is CASSLARQGAYEQYF. For the CDR3, the DNA is TGTGCCAGCAGCTTGGCGAGACAGGGGGCCTACGAGCAGTACTTC. Based on the CDR3 plus reference TRBV5-4 and TRBJ2-7, the full variable domain is ETGVTQSPTHLIKTRGQQVTLRCSSQSGHNTVSWYQQALGQGPQFIFQYYREEENGRGNFPPRFSGLQFPNYSSELNVNALELDDSALYLCASSLARQGAYEQYFGPGTRLTVT.

This chain uses TRBV4-3 with TRBJ2-3; the D gene is possibly TRBD2 (6 bases). This CDR3 region has 15 residues. Deletions cut 6 bases from V and 3 bases from J, with 16 bases between. The germline V gene has CDR1 LGHNA and CDR2 YSLEER. The CDR3: CASSLTSGDTDTQYF. The CDR3 DNA reads as TGCGCCAGCAGTCTGACTAGTGGAGATACAGATACGCAGTATTTT.

The chain joins TRBV5-1 to TRBJ1-2; D is possibly TRBD1 (6 bases). The CDR3 loop spans 15 amino acids. V was trimmed by 0 bases and J by 3 bases, leaving 12 bases between them. Germline V gene lookup returns CDR1 SGHRS and CDR2 YFSETQ. For the CDR3, the DNA is TGCGCCAGCAGCTTGGCAGGGGCTAGGGACTATGGCTACACCTTC. Its protein product is CASSLAGARDYGYTF. Full variable domain (outside the CDR3, taken from reference TRBV5-1 and TRBJ1-2): KAGVTQTPRYLIKTRGQQVTLSCSPISGHRSVSWYQQTPGQGLQFLFEYFSETQRNKGNFPGRFSGRQFSNSRSEMNVSTLELGDSALYLCASSLAGARDYGYTFGSGTRLTVV.

This clone was counted between two and nine times. The chain employs TRBV6-1 and TRBJ1-1; 7 nucleotides line up with TRBD1. The CDR3 runs to 15 residues. The germline V gene has CDR1 MNHNS and CDR2 SASEGT. The ends lost 4 bases at V and 3 bases at J; junction bases unmatched: 8. CDR3 coding DNA: TGTGCCAGCAGTGTCCCGAGGGGGCCATACACTGAAGCTTTCTTT. This translates into CASSVPRGPYTEAFF.

This clone was found a few times. The chain uses TRBV7-2 and TRBJ2-1, with TRBD1 identical over 7 bases. The V gene's germline CDR1 is SGHTA and CDR2 FQGNSA. The V and J ends lost 1 base and 10 bases, in that order; junction bases with no gene match: 10. CDR3 length: 15 amino acids. Here the CDR3 DNA reads TGTGCCAGCAGCTTAGTAGGGCAGGGGGTCGTAGAGCAGTTCTTC. Its translation: CASSLVGQGVVEQFF. The whole variable domain, filled in from reference TRBV7-2 and TRBJ2-1, reads GAGVSQSPSNKVTEKGKDVELRCDPISGHTALYWYRQSLGQGLEFLIYFQGNSAPDKSGLPSDRFSAERTGGSVSTLTIQRTQQEDSAVYLCASSLVGQGVVEQFFGPGTRLTVL.

In regard to this clone: Distinct nucleotide sequences in the sample also encode this CDR3. This chain connects TRBV2 to TRBJ1-1, with D possibly matching TRBD1 (6 bases). This CDR3 region has 14 residues. CDR1 and CDR2 (germline): SNHLY, FYNNEI. Trimming shortened V by 2 bases and J by 1 base, and 8 bases separated the two germline ends. DNA of the CDR3: TGTGCCAGCAGTGAAACAGGGTCGAACACTGAAGCTTTCTTT. Encoded protein: CASSETGSNTEAFF.

In its sample, this clone was seen a few times. The V call is TRBV27, the J call TRBJ2-1; weak D call: TRBD1 (6 bases). Per germline, CDR1 MNHEY and CDR2 SMNVEV (reference sequence). CDR3 size: 15 residues. Trimming removed 7 bases at V and 1 base at J, with 14 bases between. CDR3 in amino acids: CASKGEGLSYNEQFF. The CDR3 coding sequence is TGTGCCAGCAAGGGGGAAGGGCTATCCTACAATGAGCAGTTCTTC.

This clone was picked up a small number of times. This chain connects TRBV30 to TRBJ1-1, with no clear D. CDR1 GTSNPN and CDR2 SVGIG come from the germline V gene (reference sequence). The CDR3 extends over 12 amino acids. Trimming removed 4 bases from V and 8 bases from J, with 14 bases in between. The CDR3 spells CAWTLGLREAFF. The CDR3 DNA follows: TGTGCCTGGACCCTCGGTCTGCGAGAAGCTTTCTTT.